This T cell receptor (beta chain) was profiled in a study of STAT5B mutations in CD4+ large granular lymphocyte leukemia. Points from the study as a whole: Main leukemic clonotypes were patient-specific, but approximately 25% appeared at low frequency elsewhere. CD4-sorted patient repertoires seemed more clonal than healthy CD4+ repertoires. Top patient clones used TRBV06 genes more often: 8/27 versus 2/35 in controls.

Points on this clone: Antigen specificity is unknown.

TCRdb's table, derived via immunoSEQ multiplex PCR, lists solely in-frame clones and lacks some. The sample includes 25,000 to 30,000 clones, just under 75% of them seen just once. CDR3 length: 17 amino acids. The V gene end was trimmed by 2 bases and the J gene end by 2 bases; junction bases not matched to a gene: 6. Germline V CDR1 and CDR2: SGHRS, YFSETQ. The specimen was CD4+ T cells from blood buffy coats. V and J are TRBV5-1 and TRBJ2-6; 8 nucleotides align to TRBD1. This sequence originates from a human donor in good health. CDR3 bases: TGCGCCAGCAGCTTTATCGACAGGGGAGCTGGGGCCAACGTCCTGACTTTC. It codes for CASSFIDRGAGANVLTF.